These T cell receptor beta chains were read from a single sample in a study of radiation and T cells in renal cell carcinoma. Here immunoSEQ multiplex PCR was the method, and the copy in TCRdb shows in-frame clones only, minus some. Here the sample spans about 47,000 clones, about 80% being singletons. The sequenced sample was blood, obtained from a patient whose treatment included radiotherapy and nephrectomy. These receptors originate from a woman in her sixties or seventies with renal cell carcinoma. The CDR3 runs from the conserved cysteine through the conserved F or W. Each record gives: clone size, J gene, V gene, D gene, CDR3 DNA, CDR3 protein. D genes are given only for firm matches. Some rows mark clone size as missing; the rest say once, few, many or name a class of expanded clone.

.	TRBJ2-3	TRBV2	TRBD2	TGTGCCAGCGAACTAGCGGGTAGTACAGATACGCAGTATTTT	CASELAGSTDTQYF
.	TRBJ2-5	TRBV5-4	.	TGTGCCAGCAGCTCGGTAAATCCAGAGACCCAGTACTTC	CASSSVNPETQYF
.	TRBJ2-7	TRBV6-5	TRBD2	TGTGCCAGCAGTTACTCCACTAGCGGGAGCTCCTACGAGCAGTACTTC	CASSYSTSGSSYEQYF
.	TRBJ2-1	TRBV9	TRBD2	TGTGCCAGCAGCGCGGGACTAGGGGATGAGCAGTTCTTC	CASSAGLGDEQFF
.	TRBJ1-4	TRBV25-1	.	TGTGCCAGCAGTGATATGGGAGACGGTAATGAAAAACTGTTTTTT	CASSDMGDGNEKLFF
.	TRBJ2-5	TRBV5-1	TRBD2	TGCGCCAGCAGCCCCGGGACTAGCGTAGGAGAGACCCAGTACTTC	CASSPGTSVGETQYF
.	TRBJ2-3	TRBV7-9	TRBD2	TGTGCCAGCAGCCCAGGACTAGAGGAACAGTATTTT	CASSPGLEEQYF
.	TRBJ1-6	TRBV15	.	TGTGCCACCAGCAGAGATCCCGACACTGATAATTCACCCCTCCACTTT	CATSRDPDTDNSPLHF
.	TRBJ2-1	TRBV9	TRBD2	TGTGCCAGCAGCGTAGGAGCGGGGACTAGCGGACGCAATGAGCAGTTCTTC	CASSVGAGTSGRNEQFF
few	TRBJ2-1	TRBV19	TRBD2	TGTGCCAGTACCCGAGTAGCGGGGGGTGGGAATGAGCAGTTCTTC	CASTRVAGGGNEQFF
.	TRBJ1-2	TRBV21-1	.	TGTGCCAGCAGCACGGACAACTATGGCTACACCTTC	CASSTDNYGYTF
.	TRBJ2-1	TRBV2	TRBD1	TGTGCCAGCAGTGAAGTCGGACAGGGTCGCGATGAGCAGTTCTTC	CASSEVGQGRDEQFF
.	TRBJ2-5	TRBV2	TRBD1	TGTGCCAGCAGGGACAGGGTAGGGGAGACCCAGTACTTC	CASRDRVGETQYF
.	TRBJ2-7	TRBV7-2	TRBD2	TGTGCCAGCAGCTTACTAGCGGGAGGTGCCTACGAGCAGTACTTC	CASSLLAGGAYEQYF
few	TRBJ1-4	TRBV2	TRBD1	TGTGCCGGATCAGGGGGCTCTAGTGAAAAACTGTTTTTT	CAGSGGSSEKLFF
.	TRBJ1-2	TRBV30	.	TGTGCCTGGAGTGTACAGTACGGTGGCTACACCTTC	CAWSVQYGGYTF
.	TRBJ2-1	TRBV25-1	.	TGTGCCAGCAGTGCTTTCCGGGGGACCTACAATGAGCAGTTCTTC	CASSAFRGTYNEQFF
once	TRBJ2-1	TRBV25-1	TRBD1	TGTGCCAGCAGTGTTACCTCCAGGGGGCGTTCGGCCAATGAGCAGTTCTTC	CASSVTSRGRSANEQFF
.	TRBJ1-4	TRBV19	.	TGTGCCAGTAGTAATAGGGCTCCTGAAAAACTGTTTTTT	CASSNRAPEKLFF
.	TRBJ2-7	TRBV9	.	TGTGCCAGCAGCCGTGGGGGCGAGCAGTACTTC	CASSRGGEQYF
few	TRBJ2-7	TRBV18	.	TGTGCCAGCTGCCGGGACACCATTAACGGCGAGCAGTACTTC	CASCRDTINGEQYF
once	TRBJ2-7	TRBV14	.	TGTGCCAGCAGCCCACGAACAAAAGCTGGTTACTACGAGCAGTACTTC	CASSPRTKAGYYEQYF
.	TRBJ1-2	TRBV18	.	TGTGCCAGCTCACCAATTCCCGACAGAGATGGCTACACCTTC	CASSPIPDRDGYTF
many	TRBJ2-7	TRBV14	TRBD2	TGTGCCAGCAGCCTTAGCGGGACGGCCTACGAGCAGTACTTC	CASSLSGTAYEQYF
.	TRBJ2-1	TRBV7-9	.	TGTGCCAGCAGCTTCGGGAAGGGCAATGAGCAGTTCTTC	CASSFGKGNEQFF
.	TRBJ2-6	TRBV4-1	.	TGCGCCAGCAGCCAAGAGGTCGGAGGGGGCTCTGGGGCCAACGTCCTGACTTTC	CASSQEVGGGSGANVLTF
.	TRBJ1-1	TRBV6-6	.	TGTGCCAGCAGTCGAACAGGGTTCGGTGAAGCTTTCTTT	CASSRTGFGEAFF
.	TRBJ2-3	TRBV5-8	.	TGTGCCAGCAGCTTGGAGCTAGCGTCCGATACGCAGTATTTT	CASSLELASDTQYF
.	TRBJ1-5	TRBV5-8	.	TGTGCCAGCAGCTTGGTCCTGGACATACATAGCAATCAGCCCCAGCATTTT	CASSLVLDIHSNQPQHF
.	TRBJ1-1	TRBV18	.	TGTGCCAGCTCTCGTGGGACGTCGGAGAACACTGAAGCTTTCTTT	CASSRGTSENTEAFF
.	TRBJ2-3	TRBV5-1	TRBD2	TGCGCCAGCAGCGAGGGGACTAGCGGGGCCACAGATACGCAGTATTTT	CASSEGTSGATDTQYF
.	TRBJ2-6	TRBV28	.	TGTGCCAGCAGTTTGAGGGCTCCCAACGTCCTGACTTTC	CASSLRAPNVLTF
.	TRBJ1-2	TRBV19	TRBD1	TGTGCCAGTAGTATGGGCAGGGGGAACTATGGCTACACCTTC	CASSMGRGNYGYTF
.	TRBJ1-5	TRBV6-5	.	TGTGCCAGCAGTTCCGGATCCGGACGGAGTCAGCCCCAGCATTTT	CASSSGSGRSQPQHF
few	TRBJ1-5	TRBV6-6	.	TGTGCCAGCAGTTACGAAGGACAGCTTAGCAATCAGCCCCAGCATTTT	CASSYEGQLSNQPQHF
.	TRBJ2-1	TRBV7-8	TRBD2	TGTGCCAGCAGCTCTAGCGGGACCAACTACAATGAGCAGTTCTTC	CASSSSGTNYNEQFF
few	TRBJ1-4	TRBV9	.	TGTGCCAGCAGCGTAGCAGTGGGTGAAAAACTGTTTTTT	CASSVAVGEKLFF
.	TRBJ2-3	TRBV29-1	.	TGCAGCGTTGGAGCCTCTAGCACAGATACGCAGTATTTT	CSVGASSTDTQYF
once	TRBJ1-2	TRBV10-3	TRBD1	TGTGCCATCAGTGAGTCAGGGACAGGGACTTATGGCTACACCTTC	CAISESGTGTYGYTF
once	TRBJ1-2	TRBV5-5	.	TGTGCCAGCAGCTTTAATAGGGAGGGTGGCTACACCTTC	CASSFNREGGYTF
.	TRBJ2-7	TRBV28	TRBD1	TGTGCCAGCAGTTTCGGACAGGGCCGCTACGAGCAGTACTTC	CASSFGQGRYEQYF
.	TRBJ2-2	TRBV2	TRBD2	TGTGCCAGCAATTCGATAGCGGGGGGGCCGCGCACCGGGGAGCTGTTTTTT	CASNSIAGGPRTGELFF
.	TRBJ2-1	TRBV14	.	TGTGCCAGCAGACACACAGGGTACAATGAGCAGTTCTTC	CASRHTGYNEQFF
.	TRBJ2-7	TRBV5-5	.	TGTGCCAGCAGCTTGGAGGCTGAGAGCTCCTACGAGCAGTACTTC	CASSLEAESSYEQYF
.	TRBJ1-1	TRBV29-1	.	TGCAGCGTCGCAGGGTACCCGAACACTGAAGCTTTCTTT	CSVAGYPNTEAFF
.	TRBJ2-5	TRBV5-6	.	TGTGCCAGCAGCTCCCGGGGCAGGGGAGCCCAAGAGACCCAGTACTTC	CASSSRGRGAQETQYF
.	TRBJ1-2	TRBV14	TRBD1	TGTGCCAGCAGCTACGGACAGGGTGGCGGCTACACCTTC	CASSYGQGGGYTF
.	TRBJ2-1	TRBV7-9	.	TGTGCCAGCAGCAGCCGAGGGGGGTACAATGAGCAGTTCTTC	CASSSRGGYNEQFF
.	TRBJ2-2	TRBV9	TRBD2	TGTGCCAGCAGCGTAGTGGGCCGGGCGGGAGACACCGGGGAGCTGTTTTTT	CASSVVGRAGDTGELFF
.	TRBJ2-7	TRBV7-6	.	TGTGCCAGCAGCCCGAGTACCTCCTACGAGCAGTACTTC	CASSPSTSYEQYF
.	TRBJ1-2	TRBV29-1	.	TGCAGCGTTGAAGATCCCGGGACACTACCTTCACCGACAACAATCTATGGCTACACCTTC	CSVEDPGTLPSPTTIYGYTF
.	TRBJ2-7	TRBV7-9	TRBD2	TGTGCCAGCAGCACCACTAAGTCCGGGACTAAGATACGGCTCTACGAGCAGTACTTC	CASSTTKSGTKIRLYEQYF
few	TRBJ1-1	TRBV6-1	.	TGTGCCAGCAGCCCCGTGATAGAGGGACGGGAAGCTTTCTTT	CASSPVIEGREAFF